The T cell receptor beta chain under discussion was sequenced for a study of blood T cell repertoires in COVID-19 (TCRdb year 2020). Context from the whole study: Samples from collaborators originated in the United States, Italy and Spain and spanned both the acute and convalescent phases of COVID-19. The prospective study material was composed of cDNA or gDNA derived from T cells, B-cell-depleted T cells, or PBMCs. Deeply sampled blood TCRbeta repertoires from subjects exposed to, actively infected with, or recovered from COVID-19 were included in the dataset. The repertoires were released in a freely available public database meant as a resource for research on the immune response to SARS-CoV-2. The samples were drawn from the first 160 participants of the ongoing ImmuneRACE study and from 1,200 or so subjects provided by 6 global collaborators. Nearly every sample came with metadata listing a de-identified subject ID, COVID-19 status, age in years and sex. Where HLA class I and class II types were available, the types were taken from metadata supplied by the sample provider, not from assay-based typing.

Each collaborating institution followed its own protocols to collect whole blood in K2EDTA tubes. For TCRbeta analysis, collaborator samples were shipped as frozen whole blood, as isolated PBMCs, or as DNA extracted from either sample type. Here is what the overall study found, with its caveats: The quantity of clinical and demographic metadata differed by source and by participant and was supplied without curation.

With respect to this clone: The antigen it binds to is not known. Nothing much larger sits one base from this clone, and base qualities are not available.

TCRbeta CDR3 regions were amplified from genomic DNA by means of the immunoSEQ Assay, a bias-controlled multiplex PCR. The study's processing was this. The number of nucleated cells in each sample was estimated from the amplification of reference gene primers within the assay. To quantify the absolute abundance of each unique TCRbeta CDR3 rearrangement, sequence reads were collapsed and filtered. For each sample, productive Simpson clonality was calculated as the square root of Simpson's diversity index over productive rearrangements. In its TCRdb copy, this immuneACCESS table keeps in-frame sequences only and misses some clones. Where compared with another copy, unresolved V genes explain less than half of these, and the others have no known cause. Clone size and V and J calls were adopted from that table, with D and trimming inferred from the DNA. The sample table holds approximately 190,000 clones, of which approximately 84% were seen once. Approximately 5% of the sample rests with the top ten.

The receptor was derived from a woman aged 65 to 85 with active or convalescent COVID-19. Source material: peripheral blood.

The encoded CDR3 is CASRLRVAQETQYF. The nucleotides read TGTGCCAGCAGGTTGCGGGTCGCTCAAGAGACCCAGTACTTC. The chain couples TRBV2 to TRBJ2-5, and the D gene may be TRBD2, 5 bases matching. The CDR3, from cysteine to phenylalanine, totals 14 residues. The read is trimmed to its CDR3 DNA, 42 bases read in frame from base 1. CDR1 and CDR2 were assigned from the germline V gene as SNHLY and FYNNEI. At the junction V is shortened by 6 bases and J by 2 bases, with 13 bases in between.